This T cell receptor (beta chain) was observed in a study of patients and donors after allogeneic stem cell transplantation. Germline assignment: CDR1 SGHDT and CDR2 YYEEEE. The CDR3 extends over 13 amino acids. The germline V and J ends were trimmed by 7 bases and 3 bases, with 13 bases remaining between them. TCRdb processed the RT-PCR reads anew with MiXCR; each CDR3 protein has one entry. The table lists more than 75,000 distinct CDR3 sequences, 5% of them singletons. As regards this clonotype: A much larger clone differs from this one at a single base, so this may be a read error.

The genes are TRBV5-6 and TRBJ1-2, with D perhaps TRBD1 (5 bases). Sequencing input: blood, either unsorted or a sorted T cell fraction (not recorded which). The clonotype originates from a human donor who was either an allogeneic HSCT recipient or a stem cell or donor lymphocyte infusion donor (not recorded which). It is not recorded whose cells these are; they may come from a transplant donor. CDR3 amino acids: CASLYWGDYGYTF. The CDR3 DNA reads as TGTGCCAGCCTATATTGGGGGGACTATGGCTACACCTTC.